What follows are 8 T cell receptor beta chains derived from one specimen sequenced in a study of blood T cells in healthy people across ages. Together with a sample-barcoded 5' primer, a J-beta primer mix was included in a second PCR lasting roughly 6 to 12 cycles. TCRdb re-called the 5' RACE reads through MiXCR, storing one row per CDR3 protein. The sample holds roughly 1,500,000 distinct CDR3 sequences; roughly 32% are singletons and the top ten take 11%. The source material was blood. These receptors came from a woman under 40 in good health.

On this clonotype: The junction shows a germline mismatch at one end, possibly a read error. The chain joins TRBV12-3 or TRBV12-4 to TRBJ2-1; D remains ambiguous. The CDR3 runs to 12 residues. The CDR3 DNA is TGTGCCAGCAGGTTAGATTTGACCGAGCAGTTCTTC. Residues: CASRLDLTEQFF.

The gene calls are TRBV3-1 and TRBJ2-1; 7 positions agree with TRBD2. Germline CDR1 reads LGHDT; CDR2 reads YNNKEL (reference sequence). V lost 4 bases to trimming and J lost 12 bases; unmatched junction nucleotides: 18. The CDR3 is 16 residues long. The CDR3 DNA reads TGTGCCAGCAGCCGAGGGGCATCTAAGAGCCCGGGGGGGCAGTTCTTC. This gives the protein CASSRGASKSPGGQFF.

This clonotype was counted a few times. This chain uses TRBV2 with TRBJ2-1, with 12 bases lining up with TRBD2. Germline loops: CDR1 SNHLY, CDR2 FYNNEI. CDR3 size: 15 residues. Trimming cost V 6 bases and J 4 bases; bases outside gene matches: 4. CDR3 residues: CASSSTSGRYNEQFF. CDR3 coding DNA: TGTGCCAGCAGCTCGACTAGCGGGAGATACAATGAGCAGTTCTTC.

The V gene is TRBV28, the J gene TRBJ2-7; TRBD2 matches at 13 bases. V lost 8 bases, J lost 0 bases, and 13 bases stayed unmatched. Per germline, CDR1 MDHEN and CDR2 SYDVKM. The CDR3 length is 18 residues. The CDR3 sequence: CASFPVRLAGGFSYEQYF. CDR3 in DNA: TGTGCCAGCTTCCCAGTGAGACTAGCGGGAGGTTTCTCCTACGAGCAGTACTTC. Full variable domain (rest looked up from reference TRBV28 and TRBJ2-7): DVKVTQSSRYLVKRTGEKVFLECVQDMDHENMFWYRQDPGLGLRLIYFSYDVKMKEKGDIPEGYSVSREKKERFSLILESASTNQTSMYLCASFPVRLAGGFSYEQYFGPGTRLTVT.

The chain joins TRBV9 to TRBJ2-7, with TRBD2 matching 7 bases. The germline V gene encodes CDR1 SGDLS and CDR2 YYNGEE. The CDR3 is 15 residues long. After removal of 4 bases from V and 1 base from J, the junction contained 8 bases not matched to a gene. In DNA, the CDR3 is TGTGCCAGCAGCCCCCTCAGCGGGGCTTCCTACGAGCAGTACTTC. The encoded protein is CASSPLSGASYEQYF.

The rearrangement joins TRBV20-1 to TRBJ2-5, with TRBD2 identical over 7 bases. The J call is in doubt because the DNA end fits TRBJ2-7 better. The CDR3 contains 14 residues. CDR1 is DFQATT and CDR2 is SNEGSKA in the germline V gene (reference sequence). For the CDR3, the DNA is TGCAGTGCTAGGGGGTGGATAGCGGGCCTCGAGCAGTACTTC. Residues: CSARGWIAGLEQYF.

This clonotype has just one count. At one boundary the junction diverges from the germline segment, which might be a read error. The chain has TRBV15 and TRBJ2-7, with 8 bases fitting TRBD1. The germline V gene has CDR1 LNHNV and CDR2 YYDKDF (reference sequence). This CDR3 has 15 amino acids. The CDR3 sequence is CVTSRDPGQAYEQYF. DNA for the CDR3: TGTGTCACCAGCAGAGATCCGGGACAGGCCTACGAGCAGTACTTC. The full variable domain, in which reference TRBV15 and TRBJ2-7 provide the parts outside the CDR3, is DAMVIQNPRYQVTQFGKPVTLSCSQTLNHNVMYWYQQKSSQAPKLLFHYYDKDFNNEADTPDNFQSRRPNTSFCFLDIRSPGLGDTAMYLCVTSRDPGQAYEQYFGPGTRLTVT.

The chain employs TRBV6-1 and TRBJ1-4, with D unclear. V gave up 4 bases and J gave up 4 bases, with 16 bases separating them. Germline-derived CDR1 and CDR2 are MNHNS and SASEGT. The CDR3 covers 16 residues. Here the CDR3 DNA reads TGTGCCAGCAGTGGGCTGATACGGGAAAATAATGAAAAACTGTTTTTT. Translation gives CASSGLIRENNEKLFF.